One and the same sample provided the 17 T cell receptor beta chains below, sequenced in a study of OX40 agonist ivuxolimab in advanced cancers. Using immunoSEQ multiplex PCR, the repertoire was profiled, and TCRdb retains in-frame clones only, with some absent. Of 55,000 to 75,000 clones listed, 85% were seen once; the top ten hold approximately 4%. The sample consisted of CD4+ or CD8+ T cells sorted from blood, taken in a trial of the OX40 agonist ivuxolimab. Receptors were obtained from an adult with an advanced solid tumor such as melanoma, head and neck, liver or kidney cancer.

A single count supports this clone. The chain uses TRBV19 and TRBJ2-5; D remains ambiguous. Trimming pared 5 bases from V and 5 bases from J, leaving 9 bases between. Germline V gives CDR1 LNHDA, CDR2 SQIVND (reference sequence). The CDR3 is 12 amino acids. In nucleotides, the CDR3 is TGTGCCAGTAGTTGGGGTTTGGAGACCCAGTACTTC. Translated: CASSWGLETQYF.

The chain employs TRBV6-5 and TRBJ1-1, with D perhaps matching TRBD1 (5 bases). Per the germline V gene, CDR1 is MNHEY and CDR2 is SVGAGI. The CDR3 loop spans 14 amino acids. Deletions cut 6 bases from V and 1 base from J, with 12 bases between. For the CDR3, the DNA is TGTGCCAGCAGGCTACAGGCCCAGAACACTGAAGCTTTCTTT. Translating it yields CASRLQAQNTEAFF.

This clone was seen a few times. The chain joins TRBV2 to TRBJ2-3; D possibly matches TRBD1 or TRBD2 (5 bases each). The germline CDR1 and CDR2 sequences are SNHLY and FYNNEI. The V end lost 6 bases, the J end lost 2 bases, and 18 bases lay between the germline ends. CDR3 length: 16 amino acids. CDR3 residues: CASSPLPGTTTDTQYF. Here the CDR3 DNA reads TGTGCCAGCAGCCCCCTCCCGGGGACCACCACAGATACGCAGTATTTT.

This chain uses TRBV5-1 with TRBJ2-2, with 12 nucleotides matching TRBD2. V dropped 4 bases and J dropped 7; count of bases not matched to a gene: 5. The CDR3 is 15 residues long. Germline loops: CDR1 SGHRS, CDR2 YFSETQ. The CDR3 sequence is CASSALAGGGGELFF. The CDR3 region has the DNA TGCGCCAGCAGCGCACTAGCGGGAGGCGGCGGGGAGCTGTTTTTT.

The DNA for the CDR3 is TGTGCCAGCAGCCTAATCAGGGGCGAAAAACTGTTTTTT. It is translated as CASSLIRGEKLFF. V and J are TRBV5-8 and TRBJ1-4, with a tentative D call TRBD1 (6 bases). Germline V gene lookup returns CDR1 SGHTS and CDR2 YDEGEE. V lost 4 bases to trimming and J lost 8 bases, with 12 bases between them. The CDR3 has 13 amino acids. Looking up the rest from reference TRBV5-8 and TRBJ1-4 gives the full variable domain: EAGVTQSPTHLIKTRGQQATLRCSPISGHTSVYWYQQALGLGLQFLLWYDEGEERNRGNFPPRFSGRQFPNYSSELNVNALELEDSALYLCASSLIRGEKLFFGSGTQLSVL.

The V gene is TRBV30, the J gene TRBJ2-2, with a tentative D call TRBD1 (5 bases). Germline V CDR1 and CDR2: GTSNPN, SVGIG (reference sequence). The CDR3 length is 15 residues. The V gene lost 3 bases and the J gene lost 0 bases, with 11 bases spanning the gap. The CDR3 sequence: CAWRTKGANTGELFF. The CDR3 DNA is TGTGCCTGGAGAACGAAAGGGGCGAACACCGGGGAGCTGTTTTTT.

V usage is TRBV5-1 and J usage is TRBJ2-2, with 7 bases matching TRBD2. Germline V gene lookup returns CDR1 SGHRS and CDR2 YFSETQ. Losses at the gene ends were 0 bases for V and 2 bases for J; bases not matched to a gene: 1. CDR3 length: 15 residues. CDR3 bases: TGCGCCAGCAGCTTGGCGACTAGCAACACCGGGGAGCTGTTTTTT. This translates into CASSLATSNTGELFF.

This chain connects TRBV19 to TRBJ1-2; no reliable D call. CDR1 and CDR2 (germline): LNHDA, SQIVND (reference sequence). V was pared by 3 bases and J by 2 bases, with 7 bases between. This CDR3 is built from 13 residues. Here the CDR3 DNA reads TGTGCCAGTAGTATGCAGGTCAACTATGGCTACACCTTC. Translating gives CASSMQVNYGYTF.

Only a few counts were recorded for this clone. The rearrangement joins TRBV4-1 to TRBJ1-5; D gene unclear. Trimming stripped 0 bases from V and 5 bases from J, with 14 bases between. The CDR3 is 16 amino acids. Looked up from germline, CDR1 is MGHRA and CDR2 is YSYEKL. The DNA of the CDR3 is TGCGCCAGCAGCCAAGATAATCCGCTCTACTATCAGCCCCAGCATTTT. It translates to CASSQDNPLYYQPQHF.

This rearrangement joins TRBV19 to TRBJ2-7, with unresolved D. The CDR3 has 12 residues. In germline, CDR1 is LNHDA, CDR2 SQIVND (reference sequence). The germline V and J ends were trimmed by 5 bases and 5 bases, with 10 bases remaining between them. The CDR3 nucleotides read TGTGCCAGTAGTGCCCTTGGGAACGAGCAGTACTTC. Its protein is CASSALGNEQYF. Drawing the rest from reference TRBV19 and TRBJ2-7, the complete variable domain is DGGITQSPKYLFRKEGQNVTLSCEQNLNHDAMYWYRQDPGQGLRLIYYSQIVNDFQKGDIAEGYSVSREKKESFPLTVTSAQKNPTAFYLCASSALGNEQYFGPGTRLTVT.

This chain joins TRBV29-1 and TRBJ2-5; D is unclear. The V gene lost 5 bases and the J gene lost 1 base, with 5 bases spanning the gap. Germline CDR1 is SQVTM and CDR2 is ANQGSEA. This CDR3 contains 11 residues. The CDR3 nucleotides read TGCAGCGTTCGGCTCCAAGAGACCCAGTACTTC. It encodes CSVRLQETQYF.

This chain joins TRBV5-8 and TRBJ1-1; D is perhaps TRBD1 (6 bases). The germline V and J ends were trimmed by 3 bases and 5 bases, with 11 bases remaining between them. Germline V gene data show CDR1 as SGHTS and CDR2 as YDEGEE. This CDR3 spans 13 amino acids. The CDR3 DNA reads TGTGCCAGCAGCTCTACAGGGAGGACTGAAGCTTTCTTT. Its protein product is CASSSTGRTEAFF. Supplemented by reference TRBV5-8 and TRBJ1-1, the full variable domain reads EAGVTQSPTHLIKTRGQQATLRCSPISGHTSVYWYQQALGLGLQFLLWYDEGEERNRGNFPPRFSGRQFPNYSSELNVNALELEDSALYLCASSSTGRTEAFFGQGTRLTVV.

V gene TRBV7-9 combines with J gene TRBJ2-2; TRBD1 aligns across 11 bases. CDR3 length: 17 amino acids. V lost 5 bases to trimming and J lost 4 bases; unmatched junction nucleotides: 9. Germline lookup yields CDR1 SEHNR and CDR2 FQNEAQ (reference sequence). The CDR3 DNA is TGTGCCAGCAGCCCATCCGGGACAGGGGGACCCACCGGGGAGCTGTTTTTT. Translated: CASSPSGTGGPTGELFF.

There are a few counts of this clone. The chain is built from TRBV6-1 and TRBJ1-4; no definite D call. Germline V gene sequence: CDR1 MNHNS, CDR2 SASEGT. The V and J ends lost 1 base and 0 bases respectively, with 15 bases between them. The CDR3 length is 18 residues. CDR3 region: CASSEEGRWASTNEKLFF. In nucleotides, the CDR3 is TGTGCCAGCAGTGAAGAGGGCCGGTGGGCATCAACTAATGAAAAACTGTTTTTT.

This clone was observed a single time. The rearrangement joins TRBV27 to TRBJ2-7; 7 bases align to TRBD1. The CDR3 runs 13 residues. The ends lost 3 bases at V and 7 bases at J; junction bases unmatched: 6. Germline values: CDR1 MNHEY, CDR2 SMNVEV (reference sequence). In nucleotides, the CDR3 is TGTGCCAGCAGTTTGAGGGGGCTGGGAGAGCAGTACTTC. Encoded protein: CASSLRGLGEQYF.

This clone occurred a few times. This chain links TRBV11-3 with TRBJ2-3; D assignment may be TRBD1 or TRBD2 (5 bases each). Germline CDR1 and CDR2: SGHNT and YENEEA. There are 20 residues in the CDR3. The V end lost 3 bases, the J end lost 2 bases, and 27 bases lay between the germline ends. The CDR3 DNA reads as TGTGCCAGCAGCTTGGGGGTACCGGGGATCCCGGATTTTCTCACAGATACGCAGTATTTT. This codes for CASSLGVPGIPDFLTDTQYF.

This clone is a singleton in its sample. The gene calls are TRBV28 and TRBJ2-6; D gene unclear. Between the trimmed V and J ends, which lost 7 bases and 0 bases, there was a span of 10 bases. Germline assignment: CDR1 MDHEN and CDR2 SYDVKM. The CDR3 extends over 15 amino acids. The CDR3 region has the DNA TGTGCCAGCATTTCCCAAACCTCTGGGGCCAACGTCCTGACTTTC. This sequence encodes CASISQTSGANVLTF.